Detailed here is one T cell receptor (beta chain). The data are from a study of blood T cell repertoires in COVID-19. Study background: The origin of the acute and convalescent COVID-19 samples was the United States, Italy and Spain. T cells, B-cell-depleted T cells, or PBMCs supplied cDNA or gDNA.

Trimming cost V 7 bases and J 5 bases, with 15 bases left between them. Germline loops: CDR1 SQVTM, CDR2 ANQGSEA. The CDR3 is 14 amino acids. Original processing notes: Estimates of nucleated cell counts were drawn from the amplification of reference gene primers. Sequencing used immunoSEQ multiplex PCR; TCRdb keeps in-frame clones, though not all of them. The D gene and trimming were derived from the DNA, and the V and J assignments and clone size from that table. The sample contains 200,000 to 250,000 clones, less than 85% of which appear only once. The chain is built from TRBV29-1 and TRBJ1-6, with D maybe TRBD1 (5 bases). The TCR comes from a woman older than 75 with acute or convalescent COVID-19. Sequencing was carried out using peripheral blood. CDR3 protein: CSADLGGDNSPLHF. In nucleotides, the CDR3 is TGCAGCGCCGATCTGGGGGGAGATAATTCACCCCTCCACTTT.